This entry describes one TCR beta chain. The use of a sample-barcoded 5' primer and a J-beta primer mix characterized a second PCR of about 7 to 12 cycles. TCRdb passed the 5' RACE reads through MiXCR, listing each CDR3 protein once. The sample has more than 650,000 distinct CDR3 sequences; 22% are singletons. V was trimmed by 2 bases and J by 5 bases, leaving 17 bases between them. This CDR3 has 15 amino acids. Looked up from germline, CDR1 is DFQATT and CDR2 is SNEGSKA (reference sequence). The source of the sample is a study of blood T cells in healthy people across ages. This sequence joins TRBV20-1 and TRBJ2-3; D is ambiguous. This TCR was recovered from a man in his 70s in good health. The sample comprised blood. CDR3 sequence (DNA): TGCAGTGCTAGATATTCCGGGTCCTGGATAGATACGCAGTATTTT. This translates into CSARYSGSWIDTQYF.